This TCR beta chain was sequenced for a study of blood T cell repertoires in COVID-19. The table came from immunoSEQ multiplex PCR; TCRdb's copy has only in-frame clones and leaves some out. The repertoire has about 110,000 clones, 88% of them found once; the top ten carry approximately 0.81%. Germline CDR1 is SGHTA and CDR2 is FQGNSA. Trimming left V 5 bases short and J 0 bases short, with 14 bases between. This CDR3 region has 15 residues. This TCR was recovered from a woman aged 50 to 60 with active or convalescent COVID-19. The chain has TRBV7-2 and TRBJ2-7; no reliable D call. Material: peripheral blood. The CDR3 region is CASSPHSSPSYEQYF. As DNA, the CDR3 is TGTGCCAGCAGCCCTCACTCTTCCCCCTCCTACGAGCAGTACTTC.